These T cell receptor beta chains were read from a single sample in a study of CD8 T cells in Susac syndrome. One entry per CDR3 protein, called by TCRdb with MiXCR from the immunoSEQ multiplex PCR reads. Among roughly 120,000 distinct CDR3 sequences listed, around 94% were seen once. Sample: CD4+ T cells from PBMCs. The receptor set was obtained from a human donor in good health. CDR3s include the opening cysteine and the closing phenylalanine or tryptophan. A D gene is named only where the DNA matches it firmly.

TRBJ1-3	-	TRBV3-1	CASSPSQVSGNTIYF
TRBJ1-1	-	TRBV15	CATSREAGRGTEAFF
TRBJ2-3	-	TRBV30	CAWSKITDTQYF
TRBJ1-2	-	TRBV29-1	CSVRPSNYGYTF
TRBJ1-5	TRBD1	TRBV6-1	CATTDRGPGNQPQHF
TRBJ2-1	TRBD2	TRBV5-1	CASSFGPAGVNEQFF
TRBJ2-5	TRBD2	TRBV20-1	CSARDFTSGSKETQYF
TRBJ1-2	-	TRBV5-4	CASSLGQGNYGYTF
TRBJ2-5	-	TRBV7-2	CASSLWGRTQETQYF
TRBJ2-1	-	TRBV29-1	CSSRAGVNNEQFF
TRBJ1-3	-	TRBV29-1	CSVSGSGNTIYF
TRBJ2-5	TRBD2	TRBV20-1	CSATTSGQETQYF
TRBJ1-1	-	TRBV30	CAWSRTALNTEAFF
TRBJ2-2	TRBD2	TRBV7-8	CASSPQLILAGHRELFF
TRBJ1-2	-	TRBV20-1	CSLGASGYTF
TRBJ2-7	-	TRBV6-2/TRBV6-3	CASSYIAYEQYF
TRBJ2-5	-	TRBV5-4	CASSLEAGQETQYF
TRBJ1-2	-	TRBV3-1	CASRDPGRGYGYTF
TRBJ1-5	TRBD1	TRBV25-1	CASSESTGTGWDQPQHF
TRBJ2-5	TRBD2	TRBV7-9	CASSLAGVLETQYF
TRBJ1-3	TRBD1	TRBV20-1	CSARIRDSRRGNTIYF
TRBJ2-7	TRBD1	TRBV5-1	CASSLMDRVGEQYF
TRBJ1-2	-	TRBV9	CASEGYRYGYTF
TRBJ2-3	TRBD2	TRBV5-1	CASSQARTSGRAGKGTDTQYF
TRBJ2-1	TRBD2	TRBV12-3/TRBV12-4	CASSEARTSGPYNEQFF
TRBJ2-1	-	TRBV7-9	CASSLLVNNEQFF
TRBJ2-1	-	TRBV5-1	CASILGGNEQFF
TRBJ1-2	-	TRBV20-1	CSASGHGPDNGYTF
TRBJ2-7	-	TRBV29-1	CSAEQGTSYEQYF
TRBJ1-1	-	TRBV7-9	CASSLEQGNTEAFF
TRBJ1-5	-	TRBV6-4	CASLVRGPQHF
TRBJ1-2	-	TRBV5-4	CATSPRSGISAYTF
TRBJ2-1	TRBD2	TRBV7-2	CASTTSPTSGTKEQFF
TRBJ2-1	TRBD2	TRBV5-1	CASSETSGYNEQFF